These 23 T cell receptor beta chains were sequenced from one sample in a study of blood T cells in healthy people across ages. Using a J-beta primer mix together with a sample-barcoded 5' primer, a second PCR was run for about 7 to 12 cycles. Each CDR3 protein is one row after TCRdb ran MiXCR on the 5' RACE reads. The table lists about 580,000 distinct CDR3 sequences, roughly 48% of them singletons. Sequencing used blood. These receptor sequences come from a man at least 80 years old in good health.

CDR3 sequence (DNA): TGTGCCAGCATTTCACGAGGGGGACCCCCCCGGGATACGCAGTATTTT. This codes for CASISRGGPPRDTQYF. The chain recombines TRBV7-2 with TRBJ2-3; D possibly corresponds to TRBD1 (6 bases). Trimming pared 7 bases from V and 6 bases from J, leaving 23 bases between. The germline V gene encodes CDR1 SGHTA and CDR2 FQGNSA. This CDR3 comprises 16 residues.

The chain links TRBV7-3 to TRBJ1-1, with 9 bases matching TRBD1. This CDR3 is 13 amino acids long. Germline V lookup: CDR1 SGHTA, CDR2 FQGTGA. J gave up 7 bases and V 3 bases, and 3 bases lay outside the gene matches. The CDR3 coding sequence is TGTGCCAGCAGCTTCTCGGGACAGGGTGAAGCTTTCTTT. Its translation is CASSFSGQGEAFF.

This sequence joins TRBV12-3 or TRBV12-4 and TRBJ2-3, with unresolved D. V was clipped by 3 bases and J by 4 bases, with 11 bases between them. This CDR3 spans 14 amino acids. The CDR3 nucleotides are TGTGCCAGCAGTTTTGATCGGAGCGCAGATACGCAGTATTTT. Protein sequence: CASSFDRSADTQYF.

V is TRBV12-3 or TRBV12-4 and J is TRBJ2-1, with TRBD1 matching over 9 bases. The CDR3 extends over 14 amino acids. V was pared by 5 bases and J by 10 bases, with 9 bases of the junction left unmatched. The CDR3 sequence: CASSAGTGRSEQFF. The CDR3 DNA reads as TGTGCCAGCAGTGCGGGGACAGGGCGCAGCGAGCAGTTCTTC.

V and J are TRBV29-1 and TRBJ2-5; 7 bases are shared with TRBD2. The V and J ends lost 8 bases and 1 base, in that order; junction bases with no gene match: 10. The CDR3 contains 14 residues. Germline V gene lookup returns CDR1 SQVTM and CDR2 ANQGSEA. CDR3 loop: CSISDLAVQETQYF. The CDR3 DNA is TGCAGCATTTCAGACCTAGCGGTCCAAGAGACCCAGTACTTC.

In its sample, this clonotype was seen many times. CDR3 in amino acids: CASSYSPARKGDEQFF. As DNA, the CDR3 is TGTGCCAGCAGTTACTCGCCGGCTAGAAAAGGGGATGAGCAGTTCTTC. V is TRBV6-5 and J is TRBJ2-1; tentative D call: TRBD1 (5 bases). The V and J ends lost 0 bases and 8 bases respectively, with 17 bases between them. Germline loops: CDR1 MNHEY, CDR2 SVGAGI. This CDR3 comprises 16 residues.

This clonotype was detected only a few times. The chain employs TRBV18 and TRBJ2-1; the D gene is possibly TRBD1 (5 bases). CDR3 length: 12 amino acids. Per germline, CDR1 KGHSH and CDR2 LQKENI. The V gene lost 3 bases and the J gene lost 10 bases, with 10 bases spanning the gap. CDR3 in DNA: TGTGCCAGCTCACCTTCCCAGGGAGAGCAGTTCTTC. It codes for CASSPSQGEQFF. Supplemented by reference TRBV18 and TRBJ2-1, the full variable domain reads NAGVMQNPRHLVRRRGQEARLRCSPMKGHSHVYWYRQLPEEGLKFMVYLQKENIIDESGMPKERFSAEFPKEGPSILRIQQVVRGDSAAYFCASSPSQGEQFFGPGTRLTVL.

The sample holds one count of this clonotype. The chain combines TRBV20-1 with TRBJ2-5, with 15 bases aligning to TRBD2. CDR3 length: 16 amino acids. Germline CDR1 DFQATT, CDR2 SNEGSKA (reference sequence). V gave up 2 bases and J gave up 4 bases; unmatched junction bases: 5. The CDR3 reads CSARPGLAGGAETQYF. The CDR3 DNA reads TGCAGTGCTAGACCGGGACTAGCGGGAGGAGCAGAGACCCAGTACTTC.

A few counts support this clonotype. This sequence joins TRBV20-1 and TRBJ1-5, with D unclear. The germline CDR1 and CDR2 sequences are DFQATT and SNEGSKA (reference sequence). The V end was cut by 3 bases, the J end by 3 bases, with 12 bases between. This CDR3 region has 14 residues. CDR3 protein: CSASLGRFNQPQHF. The DNA for the CDR3 is TGCAGTGCTAGTCTGGGCAGGTTCAATCAGCCCCAGCATTTT.

This clonotype has only a few counts. This sequence joins TRBV7-2 and TRBJ2-3; D gene ambiguous. The length of the CDR3 is 14 residues. CDR1 and CDR2 from the germline V gene are SGHTA and FQGNSA. V was trimmed by 5 bases and J by 4 bases, leaving 13 bases between them. CDR3 sequence (DNA): TGTGCCAGCAGCCCCTGGCCGGGTCCAGATACGCAGTATTTT. Amino acids: CASSPWPGPDTQYF.

The chain carries TRBV7-9 and TRBJ1-1; D unresolved. CDR1 SEHNR and CDR2 FQNEAQ come from the germline V gene (reference sequence). The CDR3 runs 15 residues. Trimming took off 3 bases at V and 0 bases at J, with 11 bases between the two ends. CDR3 DNA sequence: TGTGCCAGCAGCTTTGAACTGTTCCTGAACACTGAAGCTTTCTTT. Amino acid sequence: CASSFELFLNTEAFF.

The chain recombines TRBV11-2 with TRBJ2-1; the match to TRBD2 covers 9 bases. Germline V CDR1 and CDR2: SGHAT, FQNNGV. The CDR3 totals 17 residues. The J segment lost 2 bases and the V segment lost 0 bases, leaving 5 bases of the junction unmatched. The CDR3 DNA follows: TGTGCCAGCAGCTTAGATGTGGCTAGCGGGACCTACAATGAGCAGTTCTTC. Amino acid sequence: CASSLDVASGTYNEQFF.

The rearrangement joins TRBV3-1 to TRBJ2-3; D might be TRBD2 (6 bases). Germline assignment: CDR1 LGHDT and CDR2 YNNKEL (reference sequence). Trimming removed 3 bases from V and 1 base from J, with 11 bases in between. The CDR3 spans 15 residues. CDR3 DNA: TGTGCCAGCAGCCACCCCCCGGGAGGCACAGATACGCAGTATTTT. Translating it yields CASSHPPGGTDTQYF.

This clonotype turned up a few times. The chain uses TRBV10-3 and TRBJ2-5; D gene ambiguous. V was pared by 0 bases and J by 5 bases, with 10 bases between. CDR1 and CDR2 (germline): ENHRY, SYGVKD. This CDR3 has 14 residues. The chain's CDR3 is CAISESGPGETQYF. In nucleotides, the CDR3 is TGTGCCATCAGTGAGTCAGGACCCGGGGAGACCCAGTACTTC.

This chain uses TRBV25-1 with TRBJ1-6; possible D gene TRBD1, 5 bases. CDR3 length equals 15 residues. Germline loops: CDR1 MGHDK, CDR2 SYGVNS. The V end was cut by 8 bases, the J end by 3 bases, with 14 bases between. For the CDR3, the DNA is TGTGCCAGCCAAGAATCAGGGAACTATAATTCACCCCTCCACTTT. Translation gives CASQESGNYNSPLHF.

The V call is TRBV7-2, the J call TRBJ2-1; D is uncertain. Per germline, CDR1 SGHTA and CDR2 FQGNSA. V lost 4 bases and J lost 8, with 21 bases in between. CDR3 length equals 16 residues. CDR3: CASSSLGRSTRDEQFF. The CDR3 DNA reads as TGTGCCAGCAGCTCGTTAGGGCGATCCACCCGGGATGAGCAGTTCTTC.

The rearrangement links TRBV5-1 to TRBJ2-5, with a tentative D call TRBD1 (5 bases). V lost 0 bases to trimming and J lost 5 bases, with 14 bases between them. The CDR3 runs to 15 residues. Germline CDR1 is SGHRS and CDR2 is YFSETQ. The CDR3, as DNA: TGCGCCAGCAGCTTGGGATTCCCAGGGCACGAGACCCAGTACTTC. Its protein is CASSLGFPGHETQYF.

The chain recombines TRBV29-1 with TRBJ2-4; D is unclear. The J call may be mistaken, given a closer DNA end match to TRBJ2-7. The CDR3 loop spans 12 amino acids. Germline CDR1 reads SQVTM; CDR2 reads ANQGSEA. This CDR3 reads CSVEDKLPEQYF. Here the CDR3 DNA reads TGCAGCGTTGAAGATAAACTTCCCGAGCAGTACTTC.

This clonotype showed up just a few times. The CDR3 region has the DNA TGTGCCAGCAGCTCCACAGGGCGGTGGGATAATGAGCAGTTCTTC. It codes for CASSSTGRWDNEQFF. The rearrangement joins TRBV7-2 to TRBJ2-1; possible D gene TRBD1, 6 bases. Germline lookup yields CDR1 SGHTA and CDR2 FQGNSA. This CDR3 has 15 residues. V was trimmed by 4 bases and J by 7 bases, leaving 17 bases between them.

Points on this clonotype: The junction and the germline gene differ at one end; a read error may be behind it. The chain joins TRBV10-3 to TRBJ1-1; TRBD1 matches at 10 bases. The CDR3 is made up of 14 amino acids. Germline CDR1 reads ENHRY; CDR2 reads SYGVKD. The CDR3 region is CAISADRGQFEVFF. Written as DNA, the CDR3 is TGTGCCATCAGTGCTGACAGGGGGCAGTTTGAAGTTTTCTTT.

V gene TRBV7-3 combines with J gene TRBJ2-3, with TRBD2 matching 8 bases. Germline loops: CDR1 SGHTA, CDR2 FQGTGA. J was trimmed by 0 bases and V by 2 bases; bases with no gene match: 4. The CDR3 length is 16 residues. In DNA, the CDR3 is TGTGCCAGCAGCTTATTTAGCGGGGTCAGCACAGATACGCAGTATTTT. Its translation is CASSLFSGVSTDTQYF.

The V gene is TRBV28, the J gene TRBJ2-7, with 7 positions matching TRBD2. The CDR3 length is 14 residues. Per germline, CDR1 MDHEN and CDR2 SYDVKM. Germline trimming cut 3 bases from V and 3 bases from J; bases unmatched to any gene: 5. The CDR3 bases are TGTGCCAGCAGTTTGCCTTCTAGCGGCTACGAGCAGTACTTC. Translated: CASSLPSSGYEQYF.

This clonotype showed up just a few times. The chain joins TRBV6-2 or TRBV6-3 to TRBJ2-7, with 7 bases fitting TRBD2. Germline trimming cut 10 bases from V and 2 bases from J; bases unmatched to any gene: 8. Germline V gene sequence: CDR1 MNHEY, CDR2 SVGEGT. The CDR3 extends over 13 amino acids. The DNA for the CDR3 is TGTGCCACGGGGGAGGGCGGAACCTACGAGCAGTACTTC. It codes for CATGEGGTYEQYF.